Listed here are 9 T cell receptor beta chains from one sample, sequenced in a study of beta chain features in type 1 diabetes. These TCRs' antigens remain unknown. The isolated RNA, all of it, was reverse transcribed, so expressed TCRB transcripts were what got sequenced. The assay was immunoSEQ multiplex PCR, and TCRdb's table has in-frame clones only and misses some. The sample carries roughly 300,000 clones, approximately 14% recorded once. The study's findings and limits: Moderate yet significant TCRB CDR3 shortening was seen in Type 1 diabetes patients in all four CD4+ subsets.

Sample: naive CD4+ T cells from blood. Source of these receptors: a man under 40 with type 1 diabetes.

This clone has only a few counts. The chain employs TRBV7-2 and TRBJ2-5; TRBD1 might be the D (5 bases). Per germline, CDR1 SGHTA and CDR2 FQGNSA. The CDR3 has 13 amino acids. Trimming left V 1 base short and J 7 bases short, with 10 bases between. The CDR3 DNA sequence: TGTGCCAGCAGCTTAGGGCCTCAGGGGACCCAGTACTTC. It is translated as CASSLGPQGTQYF.

In its sample, this clone was seen a few times. The chain couples TRBV7-9 to TRBJ2-1, with 9 bases lining up with TRBD2. V lost 5 bases and J lost 0; bases outside the gene matches: 5. The CDR3 spans 16 residues. CDR1 SEHNR and CDR2 FQNEAQ come from the germline V gene (reference sequence). The CDR3 DNA sequence: TGTGCCAGCAGCCCGATTAGCGGGAGCTCCTACAATGAGCAGTTCTTC. Translation: CASSPISGSSYNEQFF.

This chain connects TRBV2 to TRBJ1-5; no reliable D call. Between the trimmed V and J ends, which lost 5 bases and 1 base, there was a span of 9 bases. Germline values: CDR1 SNHLY, CDR2 FYNNEI. CDR3 length: 14 residues. The CDR3 region has the DNA TGTGCCAGCAGTAGAACAGAAAGCAATCAGCCCCAGCATTTT. This gives the protein CASSRTESNQPQHF.

This clone was counted a single time. The gene calls are TRBV6-5 and TRBJ1-2; D ambiguous. Trimming pared 6 bases from V and 3 bases from J, leaving 14 bases between. The CDR3 loop spans 14 amino acids. Germline loops: CDR1 MNHEY, CDR2 SVGAGI. The CDR3 sequence is CASREGIVDYGYTF. In DNA form, the CDR3 reads TGTGCCAGCAGGGAGGGAATCGTTGACTATGGCTACACCTTC.

The chain's CDR3 is CASSYSVTGPYEQYF. Written as DNA, the CDR3 is TGTGCCAGCAGTTACTCGGTGACAGGGCCCTACGAGCAGTACTTC. This sequence joins TRBV6-5 and TRBJ2-7, with 7 bases matching TRBD1. CDR1 is MNHEY and CDR2 is SVGAGI in the germline V gene. The CDR3 contains 15 residues. J was trimmed by 2 bases and V by 0 bases; bases with no gene match: 4.

This clone has only a few counts. The genes are TRBV18 and TRBJ1-5; 10 bases are shared with TRBD1. V was pared by 3 bases and J by 2 bases, with 4 bases of the junction left unmatched. CDR3 length: 16 residues. Looked up from germline, CDR1 is KGHSH and CDR2 is LQKENI. CDR3 protein: CASSPFGTGGNQPQHF. The DNA for the CDR3 is TGTGCCAGCTCACCCTTTGGGACAGGGGGCAATCAGCCCCAGCATTTT.

This clone has just a few counts. The rearrangement links TRBV5-1 to TRBJ2-1, with D unclear. Germline V gene lookup returns CDR1 SGHRS and CDR2 YFSETQ. V lost 0 bases, J lost 8 bases, and 15 bases lay in between. The CDR3 has 15 residues. DNA of the CDR3: TGCGCCAGCAGCTTGGCCGTTAATAGCCGGGATGAGCAGTTCTTC. As protein: CASSLAVNSRDEQFF.

The chain couples TRBV19 to TRBJ2-1, with D perhaps matching TRBD1 (6 bases). Trimming cost V 5 bases and J 3 bases, with 11 bases left between them. Germline V gene lookup returns CDR1 LNHDA and CDR2 SQIVND (reference sequence). CDR3 length: 14 residues. The DNA for the CDR3 is TGTGCCAGTAGTCAGGGGAGCTACTACAATGAGCAGTTCTTC. It codes for CASSQGSYYNEQFF.

The V gene is TRBV4-3, the J gene TRBJ2-4; 10 bases agree with TRBD1. V gave up 2 bases and J gave up 1 base; unmatched junction bases: 5. The V gene's germline CDR1 is LGHNA and CDR2 YSLEER. The CDR3 extends over 17 amino acids. The CDR3 DNA reads TGCGCCAGCAGCCAACCCGGGACAGGGGTGGCCAAAAACATTCAGTACTTC. As protein: CASSQPGTGVAKNIQYF.